This TCR beta chain was captured by sequencing in a study of T cells in Graves' hyperthyroidism and ophthalmopathy. This clonotype showed up many times. With 6 bases removed from V and 8 bases from J, the gap between germline ends came to 5 bases. Germline assignment: CDR1 MDHEN and CDR2 SYDVKM. The CDR3 loop spans 10 amino acids. What was amplified from RNA transcripts were TCR beta CDR3 regions. A first-round RT-PCR of the TCR CDR3 used the HTBI primer set. TCRdb reanalysed the multiplex PCR reads using MiXCR and keeps one entry per CDR3 protein. The sample gives 370,000 or so distinct CDR3 sequences, roughly 25% of which show up once; around 79% is in the top ten.

Sequencing was performed on blood. This TCR was recovered from a man aged 50 to 59 with Graves' hyperthyroidism. The chain is built from TRBV28 and TRBJ2-1; no firm D call. CDR3 in DNA: TGTGCCAGCAGCCGAGATGAGCAGTTCTTC. Amino acid sequence: CASSRDEQFF.